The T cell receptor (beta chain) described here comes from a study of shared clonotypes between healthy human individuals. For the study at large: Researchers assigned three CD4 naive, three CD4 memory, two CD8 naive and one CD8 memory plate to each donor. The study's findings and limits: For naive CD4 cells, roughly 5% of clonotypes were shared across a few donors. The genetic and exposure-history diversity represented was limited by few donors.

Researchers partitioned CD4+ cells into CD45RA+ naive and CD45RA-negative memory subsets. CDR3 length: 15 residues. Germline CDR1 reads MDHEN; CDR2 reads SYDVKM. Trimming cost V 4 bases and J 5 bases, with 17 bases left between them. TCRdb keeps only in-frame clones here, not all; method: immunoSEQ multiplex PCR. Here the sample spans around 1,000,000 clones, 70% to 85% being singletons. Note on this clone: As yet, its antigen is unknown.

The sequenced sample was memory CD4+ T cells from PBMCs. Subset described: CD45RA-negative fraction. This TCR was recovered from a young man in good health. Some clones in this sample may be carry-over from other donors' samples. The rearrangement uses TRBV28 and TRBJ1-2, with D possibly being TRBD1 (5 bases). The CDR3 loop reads CASSSGVGRAYGYTF. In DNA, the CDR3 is TGTGCCAGCAGTTCGGGAGTGGGACGGGCTTATGGCTACACCTTC.